This TCR beta chain was found in a study of T-cell memory formation after mild COVID-19. Study context: Clustering of TCRs was largely donor specific.

The CDR3 length is 19 residues. Trimming removed 6 bases from V and 4 bases from J; junction bases left unmatched: 15. Germline values: CDR1 SGHTA, CDR2 FQGNSA. In this sample, this clonotype turned up many times. TCRdb recomputed calls from the 5' RACE reads with MiXCR, one row per CDR3 protein. In the table there are around 440,000 distinct CDR3 sequences, 18% of which are singletons. The material sequenced was PBMCs or a T cell subset sorted from them (not recorded which). The sequence was obtained from an adult woman who had mild COVID-19 (a few samples of this study predate the infection). Cell type and time point are not known. The J gene is TRBJ2-1, the V gene TRBV7-2, with TRBD2 matching 13 bases. In DNA, the CDR3 is TGTGCCAGCAGTCAGTTCTCCGGGACTAGCGGGACTAGATACAATGAGCAGTTCTTC. This sequence encodes CASSQFSGTSGTRYNEQFF.